Listed below are T cell receptor beta chains from one sample, sequenced in a study of shared clonotypes between healthy human individuals. Measured with immunoSEQ multiplex PCR; TCRdb has only the in-frame clones, and not every one. The sample shows about 1.1 million clones, roughly 80% of them seen only once. Sequenced: memory CD4+ T cells from PBMCs. The origin of the receptors is a man aged 18 to 35 in good health. Some clones in this sample may be carry-over from other donors' samples. The CDR3 runs from the conserved cysteine through the conserved F or W. D genes are given only for firm matches. The size entry is marked missing in some rows and otherwise reads once, few, many or a size class.

d_gene	v_gene	j_gene	abundance	CDR3nt	CDR3aa
-	TRBV6-5	TRBJ2-1	once	TGTGCCAGCAGCCCTACTAGACCCAATGAGCAGTTCTTC	CASSPTRPNEQFF
TRBD2	TRBV28	TRBJ2-5	-	TGTGCCAGCAGTCTCCCCGGGGGGGAGGGGGAGACCCAGTACTTC	CASSLPGGEGETQYF
-	TRBV27	TRBJ1-6	-	TGTGCCAGCAGACCCCACTCCTATAATTCACCCCTCCACTTT	CASRPHSYNSPLHF
-	TRBV2	TRBJ2-6	-	TGTGCCAGCACTACAGGGTTCGGCGGGGCCAACGTCCTGACTTTC	CASTTGFGGANVLTF
-	TRBV5-4	TRBJ1-2	-	TGTGCCAGCAGCATAAAAAAGACACTAATCTCTTATGGCTACACCTTC	CASSIKKTLISYGYTF
-	TRBV7-9	TRBJ1-5	-	TGTGCCAGCAGTCCAGGGGATAATCAGCCCCAGCATTTT	CASSPGDNQPQHF
-	TRBV28	TRBJ2-1	once	TGTGCCAGCAGTTGGGGGCAGGGTACCTACAATGAGCAGTTCTTC	CASSWGQGTYNEQFF
TRBD1	TRBV18	TRBJ2-7	-	TGTGCCAGCTCACCACTCCGGGACAGAGCCTACGAGCAGTACTTC	CASSPLRDRAYEQYF
TRBD2	TRBV10-3	TRBJ2-2	-	TGTGCCATCAGTGCGCTAGCGGCGAACACCGGGGAGCTGTTTTTT	CAISALAANTGELFF
-	TRBV11-2	TRBJ1-3	-	TGTGCCAGCAGCTCTCGGGCAGTCTCTGGAAACACCATATATTTT	CASSSRAVSGNTIYF
TRBD1	TRBV4-3	TRBJ2-7	-	TGCGCCAGCAGCCAAGGGGGGACAGGGATGGTCGAGCAGTACTTC	CASSQGGTGMVEQYF
-	TRBV28	TRBJ2-6	-	TGTGCCAGCAATCGTGGGGGGAGCTCTGGGGCCAACGTCCTGACTTTC	CASNRGGSSGANVLTF
TRBD1	TRBV28	TRBJ2-7	-	TGTGCCAGCAGCTCCGGGACAGGGAATTTTTACGAGCAGTACTTC	CASSSGTGNFYEQYF
-	TRBV12-2	TRBJ2-7	once	TGTGCAAGTCGCCCCGGAGCGGGAGGATACGAGCAGTACTTC	CASRPGAGGYEQYF
-	TRBV4-2	TRBJ1-5	-	TGTGCCAGCAGCCAAGCGTTGACAGCCTACACCGGGAATCAGCCCCAGCATTTT	CASSQALTAYTGNQPQHF
-	TRBV30	TRBJ1-2	-	TGTGCCTGGAGGCGACAGAACTATGGCTACACCTTC	CAWRRQNYGYTF
TRBD2	TRBV9	TRBJ2-5	once	TGTGCCAGCAGCGTAGGTCCCCCAAAACCACTAGCGGGCCCCCAAGAGACCCAGTACTTC	CASSVGPPKPLAGPQETQYF
TRBD1	TRBV2	TRBJ2-7	-	TGTGCCAGCAGTGTATCGGCAGGGGGCTCCTACGAGCAGTACTTC	CASSVSAGGSYEQYF
-	TRBV6-5	TRBJ2-7	-	TGTGCCAGCAGTTACAAAACGGGGCCCATATACGAGCAGTACTTC	CASSYKTGPIYEQYF
TRBD2	TRBV4-2	TRBJ2-7	few	TGTGCCAGCAGCCTCGGACTAGCGGGAGTGTCCTACGAGCAGTACTTC	CASSLGLAGVSYEQYF
-	TRBV6-1	TRBJ1-5	few	TGTGCCAGCAGTGAGTTAGCCAATCAGCCCCAGCATTTT	CASSELANQPQHF
-	TRBV20-1	TRBJ2-7	-	TGCAGTGCTAGCGAGAGAAGCGAGCAGTACTTC	CSASERSEQYF
TRBD1	TRBV5-4	TRBJ2-7	-	TGTGCCAGCAGCTTGGCCCTGACAGGGGCCTCCTACGAGCAGTACTTC	CASSLALTGASYEQYF
TRBD1	TRBV14	TRBJ2-2	-	TGTGCCAGCAGACCACAGGGGGCTAGCTCCGGGGAGCTGTTTTTT	CASRPQGASSGELFF
TRBD2	TRBV5-1	TRBJ2-5	-	TGCGCCAGCAGCTTGGGGGACTACTTGGGGGAGACCCAGTACTTC	CASSLGDYLGETQYF
-	TRBV13	TRBJ2-5	-	TGTGCCAGCAGCTCCCGGGTCCAAGAGACCCAGTACTTC	CASSSRVQETQYF
-	TRBV6-1	TRBJ2-7	-	TGTGCCAGCAGTGACACTATGAGCAGGGGATGGTACGAGCAGTACTTC	CASSDTMSRGWYEQYF
-	TRBV30	TRBJ2-5	-	TGTGCCTGGAGTGTGGGTTTCCGGGAGACCCAGTACTTC	CAWSVGFRETQYF
TRBD2	TRBV18	TRBJ2-3	-	TGTGCCAGCTCACCACGGACTAGCGGATACACAGATACGCAGTATTTT	CASSPRTSGYTDTQYF
-	TRBV19	TRBJ1-3	-	TGTGCCAGTATAGCAAGGGAGAGCTCTGGAAACACCATATATTTT	CASIARESSGNTIYF
-	TRBV7-3	TRBJ2-1	-	TGTGCCAGCAGCTTAGAGAGCTCTTACAATGAGCAGTTCTTC	CASSLESSYNEQFF
-	TRBV5-1	TRBJ1-2	-	TGCGCCAGCAGCCCCACAGGGTTTGGCTACACCTTC	CASSPTGFGYTF
-	TRBV6-6	TRBJ2-7	few	TGTGCCAGCACCTTGAGGGTGCCCTCCTACGAGCAGTACTTC	CASTLRVPSYEQYF
-	TRBV2	TRBJ2-5	few	TGTGCCAGCAGTCGGGAGTCTGAAGAGACCCAGTACTTC	CASSRESEETQYF
-	TRBV30	TRBJ1-5	-	TGTGCCTGGAGCGAAACATGGGAAGGGCCCCAGCATTTT	CAWSETWEGPQHF
-	TRBV5-4	TRBJ1-4	-	TGTGCCAGCAGCCCGGGCACTGGAGGGTGGGAAAAACTGTTTTTT	CASSPGTGGWEKLFF
-	TRBV18	TRBJ2-1	-	TGTGCCAGCTCACCAGGGGCGGGACGGGACAATGAGCAGTTCTTC	CASSPGAGRDNEQFF
-	TRBV7-9	TRBJ2-3	once	TGTGCCAGCAGCCCCGACCATTTCGATACGCAGTATTTT	CASSPDHFDTQYF
-	TRBV21-1	TRBJ2-7	once	TGTGCCAGCAGCAAAGGAAGGACTAGCGGCTACGAGCAGTACTTC	CASSKGRTSGYEQYF
TRBD1	TRBV7-8	TRBJ2-7	-	TGTGCCAGCAGCTTAGCTAAACGGGACAGGGGAAACTACGAGCAGTACTTC	CASSLAKRDRGNYEQYF
-	TRBV7-3	TRBJ1-2	-	TGTGCCAGCAGCAAAAACAGCAATTCTAACTATGGCTACACCTTC	CASSKNSNSNYGYTF
TRBD2	TRBV6-1	TRBJ2-1	-	TGTGCCAGCAGACTAGCGGGGGACTACAATGAGCAGTTCTTC	CASRLAGDYNEQFF
-	TRBV19	TRBJ1-5	-	TGTGCCAGTAGTACAACAGGGCCTCAGCCCCAGCATTTT	CASSTTGPQPQHF
TRBD1	TRBV28	TRBJ2-7	-	TGTGCCAGCAGGACGGGGGGACAGGGACCCTACGAGCAGTACTTC	CASRTGGQGPYEQYF
-	TRBV15	TRBJ1-1	few	TGTGCCACCAGCAGAGATTGGGGTCTGAACACTGAAGCTTTCTTT	CATSRDWGLNTEAFF
-	TRBV5-1	TRBJ1-1	-	TGCGCCAGCAGCTTCCGGGACCCACCGAACACTGAAGCTTTCTTT	CASSFRDPPNTEAFF
-	TRBV5-6	TRBJ1-1	-	TGTGCCAGCAGCTTGGCCGTTTCTGAAGCTTTCTTT	CASSLAVSEAFF
-	TRBV30	TRBJ1-1	-	TGTGCCTGGAGTGCCACAAGGGGGACTGAAGCTTTCTTT	CAWSATRGTEAFF
TRBD1	TRBV27	TRBJ1-2	-	TGTGCCAGCAGTTTCCGGGACAGGGCTGGCGGCTACACCTTC	CASSFRDRAGGYTF
TRBD1	TRBV30	TRBJ2-4	-	TGTGCCTGGAAGCAGGGGGACATTCAGTACTTC	CAWKQGDIQYF
-	TRBV5-1	TRBJ2-3	few	TGCGCCAGCAGCTTCGGCCTAACAGATACGCAGTATTTT	CASSFGLTDTQYF
TRBD2	TRBV2	TRBJ2-6	-	TGTGCCAGCAGAGAACTAGCGGGCATCTCTGGGGCCAACGTCCTGACTTTC	CASRELAGISGANVLTF
TRBD1	TRBV15	TRBJ1-2	many	TGTGCCACCAGCAGCGGGACAGAGGCACATGAGGGCTACACCTTC	CATSSGTEAHEGYTF
-	TRBV6-5	TRBJ1-3	-	TGTGCCAGCAGTTCAGGTGGAAACACCATATATTTT	CASSSGGNTIYF
TRBD2	TRBV5-1	TRBJ2-3	few	TGCGCCAGCAGCTTGGACCCTACTAGCGGTGGCACAGATACGCAGTATTTT	CASSLDPTSGGTDTQYF
TRBD2	TRBV2	TRBJ2-7	-	TGTGCCAGCAGTTTTTTAGCGGGAGTGAGAGGCGAGCAGTACTTC	CASSFLAGVRGEQYF
-	TRBV7-7	TRBJ2-3	-	TGTGCCAGCAGCGAAGGTGGGGGCACAGATACGCAGTATTTT	CASSEGGGTDTQYF
TRBD2	TRBV5-1	TRBJ2-7	many	TGCGCCAGCAGCTGGACATTAGCGGGAGGAAGGGGCAGCTCCTACGAGCAGTACTTC	CASSWTLAGGRGSSYEQYF